Listed here is a single TCR beta chain. The antigen is unknown. Trimming stripped 0 bases from V and 5 bases from J, with 10 bases between. The germline V gene encodes CDR1 MNHNS and CDR2 SASEGT. This CDR3 comprises 14 residues. These data originate in a study of response to subunit inactivated influenza vaccine. TCRdb processed the RT-PCR reads anew with MiXCR; each CDR3 protein has one entry. The table has over 800,000 distinct CDR3 sequences, roughly 20% seen once. Study outcomes and limitations: Authors suggested each seasonal flu vaccination may recruit only limited numbers of new T cells.

The specimen comprised PBMCs from blood, sampled roughly 5 days after vaccination. The chain joins TRBV6-1 to TRBJ1-2; no definite D call. This TCR was sampled from a middle-aged man who received an inactivated influenza vaccine. CDR3 loop: CASSEARAWYGYTF. CDR3 nucleotide sequence: TGTGCCAGCAGTGAAGCGAGGGCATGGTATGGCTACACCTTC.